One and the same sample provided the 24 T cell receptor beta chains below, sequenced in a study of regulatory T cells. The PCR used 52 TRBV and 13 TRBJ primers. The table came from immunoSEQ multiplex PCR; TCRdb's copy has only in-frame clones and leaves some out. The data contain over 5,500 clones, approximately 80% of them singletons. Sequences were obtained from CD8+ T cells sorted from blood. Receptors were obtained from a child aged 5 to 17 with CD3G deficiency.

CDR3 loop: CASSDRMNTEAFF. Here the CDR3 DNA reads TGTGCCAGCAGTGACAGAATGAACACTGAAGCTTTCTTT. J is TRBJ1-1 and V is TRBV6-1; no firm D call. Germline CDR1 reads MNHNS; CDR2 reads SASEGT. The CDR3 runs 13 residues. Deletions cut 3 bases from V and 0 bases from J, with 5 bases between.

The V gene is TRBV5-1, the J gene TRBJ2-1; 8 bases line up with TRBD2. V gave up 0 bases and J gave up 7 bases; unmatched junction bases: 9. In germline, CDR1 is SGHRS, CDR2 YFSETQ. This CDR3 region has 16 residues. The CDR3 reads CASSLDPGGLGNEQFF. The CDR3 DNA is TGCGCCAGCAGCTTGGACCCGGGAGGGCTGGGGAATGAGCAGTTCTTC.

This clone appeared once. This same CDR3 is encoded by further DNA sequences in the sample. J is TRBJ2-7 and V is TRBV5-1; a weak D match, TRBD2 (5 bases). Trimming took off 0 bases at V and 3 bases at J, with 10 bases between the two ends. Germline V gene sequence: CDR1 SGHRS, CDR2 YFSETQ. The CDR3 has 14 amino acids. In nucleotides, the CDR3 is TGCGCCAGCAGCTTGGTAGGTGGGAGCTACGAGCAGTACTTC. Translation gives CASSLVGGSYEQYF. The full variable domain, rest sourced from reference TRBV5-1 and TRBJ2-7, is KAGVTQTPRYLIKTRGQQVTLSCSPISGHRSVSWYQQTPGQGLQFLFEYFSETQRNKGNFPGRFSGRQFSNSRSEMNVSTLELGDSALYLCASSLVGGSYEQYFGPGTRLTVT.

This clone showed up just a few times. J is TRBJ2-7 and V is TRBV5-1; 7 bases agree with TRBD1. Germline V gene data show CDR1 as SGHRS and CDR2 as YFSETQ. CDR3 length: 16 residues. J was trimmed by 3 bases and V by 0 bases; bases with no gene match: 9. CDR3 amino acids: CASSLGPAQGSYEQYF. In DNA, the CDR3 is TGCGCCAGCAGCTTGGGGCCGGCACAGGGGAGCTACGAGCAGTACTTC.

J is TRBJ2-3 and V is TRBV28, with D unresolved. V was clipped by 1 base and J by 6 bases, with 8 bases between them. The germline CDR1 and CDR2 sequences are MDHEN and SYDVKM. This CDR3 has 13 residues. CDR3 amino acids: CASSLYIGDTQYF. DNA of the CDR3: TGTGCCAGCAGTTTATATATAGGGGATACGCAGTATTTT.

The table lists this clone with a count of one. This sequence joins TRBV27 and TRBJ2-3, with a possible D match to TRBD2 (6 bases). The CDR3 length is 13 residues. The V end lost 5 bases, the J end lost 7 bases, and 13 bases lay between the germline ends. In germline, CDR1 is MNHEY, CDR2 SMNVEV (reference sequence). The chain's CDR3 is CASSPHSGNTQYF. The CDR3 DNA is TGTGCCAGCAGTCCGCATAGCGGTAATACGCAGTATTTT.

The chain employs TRBV28 and TRBJ2-7; 14 nucleotides match TRBD2. The CDR3 loop spans 16 amino acids. CDR1 and CDR2 (germline): MDHEN, SYDVKM. J was trimmed by 4 bases and V by 5 bases; bases with no gene match: 7. CDR3 nucleotide sequence: TGTGCCAGCAGTACCCCTCGGACTAGCGGGAGGTACGAGCAGTACTTC. It specifies CASSTPRTSGRYEQYF.

The rearrangement uses TRBV19 and TRBJ1-1; possibly TRBD1 for D (6 bases). V lost 3 bases, J lost 1 base, and 12 bases lay in between. Germline V lookup: CDR1 LNHDA, CDR2 SQIVND (reference sequence). This CDR3 spans 15 amino acids. CDR3 sequence: CASSIGGQRNTEAFF. CDR3 bases: TGTGCCAGTAGTATTGGGGGACAACGGAACACTGAAGCTTTCTTT.

The V gene is TRBV28, the J gene TRBJ2-5; unclear D gene. The J call may not be correct, given that the DNA end is closer to TRBJ2-7. The CDR3 consists of 13 residues. Germline V lookup: CDR1 MDHEN, CDR2 SYDVKM. CDR3 region: CASSLAGYYEQYF. Written as DNA, the CDR3 is TGTGCCAGCAGTTTAGCCGGCTACTACGAGCAGTACTTC.

Here the CDR3 reads CASSEWYTEAFF. The CDR3 DNA reads as TGTGCCAGCAGTGAATGGTACACTGAAGCTTTCTTT. The chain links TRBV6-1 to TRBJ1-1; no clear D. Trimming pared 2 bases from V and 3 bases from J, leaving 4 bases between. CDR1 is MNHNS and CDR2 is SASEGT in the germline V gene. The CDR3 loop spans 12 amino acids.

This chain connects TRBV7-5 to TRBJ2-5; TRBD2, the table's D call, lacks a check against the DNA. TRBV7-5 is a known pseudogene. The CDR3 runs to 15 residues. The CDR3 nucleotides are TGTGCCAGCAGCTTAGCGAGTAGCGGGAGGGAGACCCAGTACTTC. Translation: CASSLASSGRETQYF.

This chain links TRBV7-9 with TRBJ2-3; 7 nucleotides agree with TRBD1. The germline V gene has CDR1 SEHNR and CDR2 FQNEAQ (reference sequence). J lost 3 bases, V lost 5 bases, and 8 bases had no gene match. The CDR3 covers 15 residues. The CDR3 reads CASSLGTDRTDTQYF. In DNA, the CDR3 is TGTGCCAGCAGCCTGGGGACAGACCGGACAGATACGCAGTATTTT.

In its sample, this clone ranks as large. CDR3 bases: TGTGCCAGCAGCACTTCACAGGGTAGTGAGCAGTTCTTC. This translates into CASSTSQGSEQFF. This chain links TRBV7-6 with TRBJ2-1, with TRBD1 as a possible D gene (6 bases). The CDR3 loop spans 13 amino acids. V shed 5 bases and J shed 9 bases, with 14 bases lying between them. Germline lookup yields CDR1 SGHVS and CDR2 FNYEAQ.

This chain uses TRBV6-1 with TRBJ1-4; no clear D gene. Per germline, CDR1 MNHNS and CDR2 SASEGT. This CDR3 is 13 amino acids long. V was trimmed by 4 bases and J by 8 bases, leaving 11 bases between them. The CDR3 is CASSGILDEKLFF. The CDR3 coding sequence is TGTGCCAGCAGTGGGATCCTAGACGAAAAACTGTTTTTT.

This chain links TRBV6-1 with TRBJ2-7, with no clear D. The CDR3 length is 13 residues. Germline CDR1 reads MNHNS; CDR2 reads SASEGT. V shed 2 bases and J shed 6 bases, with 11 bases lying between them. CDR3 region: CASSEWAVGEQYF. DNA for the CDR3: TGTGCCAGCAGTGAATGGGCAGTCGGCGAGCAGTACTTC.

The rearrangement uses TRBV28 and TRBJ2-1; 7 positions match TRBD2. Germline CDR1 reads MDHEN; CDR2 reads SYDVKM. The ends lost 3 bases at V and 8 bases at J; junction bases unmatched: 7. The CDR3 extends over 14 amino acids. The CDR3 region is CASSFGREIDEQFF. The DNA of the CDR3 is TGTGCCAGCAGTTTTGGGCGGGAGATTGATGAGCAGTTCTTC. The full variable domain, rest sourced from reference TRBV28 and TRBJ2-1, is DVKVTQSSRYLVKRTGEKVFLECVQDMDHENMFWYRQDPGLGLRLIYFSYDVKMKEKGDIPEGYSVSREKKERFSLILESASTNQTSMYLCASSFGREIDEQFFGPGTRLTVL.

The chain employs TRBV7-2 and TRBJ2-1; D ambiguous. The germline V gene has CDR1 SGHTA and CDR2 FQGNSA. V was trimmed by 3 bases and J by 8 bases, leaving 5 bases between them. This CDR3 contains 11 residues. CDR3 region: CASSFSDEQFF. CDR3 sequence (DNA): TGTGCCAGCAGCTTTTCGGATGAGCAGTTCTTC.

This chain joins TRBV7-8 and TRBJ2-1; TRBD2 aligns across 9 bases. From germline, CDR1 is SGHVS and CDR2 FQNEAQ. The CDR3 is 16 amino acids. Trimming cost V 1 base and J 4 bases; bases outside gene matches: 5. The CDR3 spells CASSLGAGGPYNEQFF. The CDR3 DNA reads as TGTGCCAGCAGCTTAGGAGCGGGAGGACCTTACAATGAGCAGTTCTTC. Full variable domain (outside the CDR3, taken from reference TRBV7-8 and TRBJ2-1): GAGVSQSPRYKVAKRGQDVALRCDPISGHVSLFWYQQALGQGPEFLTYFQNEAQLDKSGLPSDRFFAERPEGSVSTLKIQRTQQEDSAVYLCASSLGAGGPYNEQFFGPGTRLTVL.

The rearrangement links TRBV5-1 to TRBJ2-7; TRBD1 matches at 9 bases. Unmatched junction bases numbered 0, after V lost 0 bases and J lost 2 bases. The CDR3 has 14 amino acids. Per germline, CDR1 SGHRS and CDR2 YFSETQ. As DNA, the CDR3 is TGCGCCAGCAGCTTGGGGACAGGGGCCTACGAGCAGTACTTC. It encodes CASSLGTGAYEQYF.

To note about this clone: Sequence at one end of the junction differs from germline and may be a read error. The chain couples TRBV7-9 to TRBJ2-1; D is perhaps TRBD2 (5 bases). This CDR3 is 13 amino acids long. CDR1 is SEHNR, CDR2 FQNEAQ, per germline (reference sequence). The CDR3 reads CASSLARGDGQFF. CDR3 sequence (DNA): TGTGCCAGCAGCCTAGCCCGGGGTGACGGGCAGTTCTTC.

V and J are TRBV5-1 and TRBJ2-1, with 7 bases identical to TRBD2. CDR3 size: 15 residues. The V and J ends lost 0 bases and 3 bases, in that order; junction bases with no gene match: 3. Looked up from germline, CDR1 is SGHRS and CDR2 is YFSETQ. The CDR3 region is CASSLAGTIYNEQFF. The CDR3 DNA is TGCGCCAGCAGCTTGGCCGGGACTATCTACAATGAGCAGTTCTTC.

The chain carries TRBV28 and TRBJ1-5, with 8 positions matching TRBD1. V was clipped by 5 bases and J by 7 bases; unmatched bases: 7. Germline V gene sequence: CDR1 MDHEN, CDR2 SYDVKM. The CDR3 sequence is 14 residues long. CDR3 sequence reads: CASSGYRGKQPQHF. CDR3 DNA sequence: TGTGCCAGCAGTGGGTACAGGGGGAAACAGCCCCAGCATTTT.

Only one count was recorded for this clone. This chain connects TRBV28 to TRBJ2-7; a possible D gene is TRBD2 (6 bases). Per germline, CDR1 MDHEN and CDR2 SYDVKM. This CDR3 region has 15 residues. V shed 4 bases and J shed 6 bases, with 19 bases lying between them. CDR3 DNA: TGTGCCAGCAGTTCTCGGGCGGGAATCCACCGCGAGCAGTACTTC. Protein product: CASSSRAGIHREQYF.

This chain connects TRBV6-1 to TRBJ1-4; D perhaps matches TRBD1 (5 bases). V was shortened by 1 base and J by 3 bases, with 9 bases between the two germline ends. CDR1 is MNHNS and CDR2 is SASEGT in the germline V gene. CDR3 length equals 15 residues. The CDR3 loop is CASSEGGWANEKLFF. The CDR3 nucleotides are TGTGCCAGCAGTGAAGGGGGCTGGGCTAATGAAAAACTGTTTTTT.